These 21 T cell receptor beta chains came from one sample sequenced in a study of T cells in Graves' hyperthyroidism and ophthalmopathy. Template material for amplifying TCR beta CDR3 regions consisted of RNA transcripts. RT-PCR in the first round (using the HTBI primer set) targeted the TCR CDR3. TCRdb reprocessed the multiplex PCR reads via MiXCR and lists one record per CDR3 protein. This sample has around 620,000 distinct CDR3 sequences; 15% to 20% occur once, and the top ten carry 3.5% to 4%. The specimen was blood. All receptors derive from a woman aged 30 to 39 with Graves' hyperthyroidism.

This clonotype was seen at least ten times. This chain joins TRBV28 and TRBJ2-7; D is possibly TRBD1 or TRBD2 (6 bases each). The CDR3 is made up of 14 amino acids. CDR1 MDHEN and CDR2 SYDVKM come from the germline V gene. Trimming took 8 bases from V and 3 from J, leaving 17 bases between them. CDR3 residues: CASLGNREVYEQYF. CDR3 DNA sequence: TGTGCCAGCTTGGGAAACAGGGAGGTCTACGAGCAGTACTTC. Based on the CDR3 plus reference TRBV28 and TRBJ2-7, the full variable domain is DVKVTQSSRYLVKRTGEKVFLECVQDMDHENMFWYRQDPGLGLRLIYFSYDVKMKEKGDIPEGYSVSREKKERFSLILESASTNQTSMYLCASLGNREVYEQYFGPGTRLTVT.

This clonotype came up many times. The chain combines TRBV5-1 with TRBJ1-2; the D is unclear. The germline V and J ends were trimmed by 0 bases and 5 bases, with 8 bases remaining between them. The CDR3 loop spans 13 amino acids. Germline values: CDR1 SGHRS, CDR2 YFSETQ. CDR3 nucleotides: TGCGCCAGCAGCTTGGGGCCAGTTTATGGCTACACCTTC. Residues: CASSLGPVYGYTF.

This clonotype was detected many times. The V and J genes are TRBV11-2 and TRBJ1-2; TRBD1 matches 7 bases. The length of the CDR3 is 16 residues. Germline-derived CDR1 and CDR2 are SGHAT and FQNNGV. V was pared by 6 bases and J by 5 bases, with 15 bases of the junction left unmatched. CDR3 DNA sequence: TGTGCCAGCAGGAGGCAAGGGACAGTTGATTTTTATGGCTACACCTTC. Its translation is CASRRQGTVDFYGYTF.

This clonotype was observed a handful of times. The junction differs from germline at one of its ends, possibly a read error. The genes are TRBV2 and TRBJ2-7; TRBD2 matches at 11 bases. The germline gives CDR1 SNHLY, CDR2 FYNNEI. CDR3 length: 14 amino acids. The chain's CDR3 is CASREGTSGIEQYF. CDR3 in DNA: TGTGCCAGCAGGGAAGGGACTAGCGGAATCGAGCAGTACTTC.

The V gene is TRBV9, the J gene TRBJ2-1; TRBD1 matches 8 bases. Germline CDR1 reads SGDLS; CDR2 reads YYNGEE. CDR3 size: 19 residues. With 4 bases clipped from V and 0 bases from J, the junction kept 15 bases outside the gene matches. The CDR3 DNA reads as TGTGCCAGCAGCCCCTCGACAGGGGTAAGAGTAAGCTCCTACAATGAGCAGTTCTTC. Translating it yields CASSPSTGVRVSSYNEQFF.

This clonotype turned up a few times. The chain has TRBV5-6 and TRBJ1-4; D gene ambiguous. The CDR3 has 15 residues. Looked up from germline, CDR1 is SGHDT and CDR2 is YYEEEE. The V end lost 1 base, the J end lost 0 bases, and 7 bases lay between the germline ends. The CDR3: CASSLWQSTNEKLFF. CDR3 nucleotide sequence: TGTGCCAGCAGCTTGTGGCAGTCAACTAATGAAAAACTGTTTTTT.

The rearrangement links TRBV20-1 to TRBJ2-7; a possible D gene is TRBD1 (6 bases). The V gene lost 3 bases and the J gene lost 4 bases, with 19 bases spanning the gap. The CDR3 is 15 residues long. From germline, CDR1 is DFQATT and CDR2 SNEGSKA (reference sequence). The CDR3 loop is CSASGQSWIGYEQYF. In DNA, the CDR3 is TGCAGTGCTAGTGGACAGAGTTGGATCGGATACGAGCAGTACTTC.

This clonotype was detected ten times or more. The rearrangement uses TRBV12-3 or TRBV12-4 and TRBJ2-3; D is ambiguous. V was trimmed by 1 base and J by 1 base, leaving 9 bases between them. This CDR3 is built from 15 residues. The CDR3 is CASSLDGRRTDTQYF. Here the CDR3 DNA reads TGTGCCAGCAGTTTAGATGGCCGGCGCACAGATACGCAGTATTTT.

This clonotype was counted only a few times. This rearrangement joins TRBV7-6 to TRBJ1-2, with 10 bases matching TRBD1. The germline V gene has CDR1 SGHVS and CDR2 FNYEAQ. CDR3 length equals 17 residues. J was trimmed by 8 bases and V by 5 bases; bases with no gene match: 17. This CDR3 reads CASSLGTGEGSVEGYTF. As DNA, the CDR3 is TGTGCCAGCAGCCTTGGGACAGGGGAAGGAAGTGTAGAAGGCTACACCTTC.

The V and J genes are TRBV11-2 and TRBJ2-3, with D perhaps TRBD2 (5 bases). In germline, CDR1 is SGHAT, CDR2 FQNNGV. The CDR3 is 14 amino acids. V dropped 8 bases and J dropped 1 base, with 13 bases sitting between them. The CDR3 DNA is TGTGCCAGCGGTACTAGGAGCGGCACAGATACGCAGTATTTT. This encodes CASGTRSGTDTQYF. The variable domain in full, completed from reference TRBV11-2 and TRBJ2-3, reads EAGVAQSPRYKIIEKRQSVAFWCNPISGHATLYWYQQILGQGPKLLIQFQNNGVVDDSQLPKDRFSAERLKGVDSTLKIQPAKLEDSAVYLCASGTRSGTDTQYFGPGTRLTVL.

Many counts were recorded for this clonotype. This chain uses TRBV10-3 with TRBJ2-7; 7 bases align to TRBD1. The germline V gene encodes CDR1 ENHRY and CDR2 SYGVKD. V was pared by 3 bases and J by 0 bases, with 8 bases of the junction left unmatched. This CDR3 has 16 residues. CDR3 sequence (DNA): TGTGCCATCAGTGACCCCGGGACAGAACTCTCCTACGAGCAGTACTTC. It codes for CAISDPGTELSYEQYF.

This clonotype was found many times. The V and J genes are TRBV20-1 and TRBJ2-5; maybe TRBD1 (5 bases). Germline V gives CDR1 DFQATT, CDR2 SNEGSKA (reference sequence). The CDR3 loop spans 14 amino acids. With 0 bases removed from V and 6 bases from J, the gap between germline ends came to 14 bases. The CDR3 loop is CSARDGAGGQTQYF. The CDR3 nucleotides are TGCAGTGCTAGAGATGGGGCCGGTGGGCAGACCCAGTACTTC.

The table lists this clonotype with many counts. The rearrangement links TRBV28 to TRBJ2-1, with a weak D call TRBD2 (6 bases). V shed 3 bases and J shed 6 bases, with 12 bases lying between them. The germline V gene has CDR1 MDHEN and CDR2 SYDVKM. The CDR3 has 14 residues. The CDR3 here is CASSFSGSGNEQFF. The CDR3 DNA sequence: TGTGCCAGCAGTTTCTCCGGGAGTGGCAATGAGCAGTTCTTC.

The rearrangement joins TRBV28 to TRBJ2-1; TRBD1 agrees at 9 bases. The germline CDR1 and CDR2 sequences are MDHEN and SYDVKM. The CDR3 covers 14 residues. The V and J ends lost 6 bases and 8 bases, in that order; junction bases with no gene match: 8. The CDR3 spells CASSFPQGADEQFF. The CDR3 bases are TGTGCCAGCAGCTTTCCACAGGGGGCGGATGAGCAGTTCTTC.

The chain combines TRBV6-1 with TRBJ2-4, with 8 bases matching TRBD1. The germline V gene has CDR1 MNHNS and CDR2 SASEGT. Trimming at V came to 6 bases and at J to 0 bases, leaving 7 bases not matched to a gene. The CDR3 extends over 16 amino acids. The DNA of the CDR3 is TGTGCCAGCAGCCAATCAGGGGGCTTAGCCAAAAACATTCAGTACTTC. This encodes CASSQSGGLAKNIQYF.

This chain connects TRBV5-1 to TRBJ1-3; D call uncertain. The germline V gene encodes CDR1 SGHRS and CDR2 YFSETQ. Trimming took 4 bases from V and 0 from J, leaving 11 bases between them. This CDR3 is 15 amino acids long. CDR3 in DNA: TGCGCCAGCAGCCAAGGACGGTACTCTGGAAACACCATATATTTT. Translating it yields CASSQGRYSGNTIYF.

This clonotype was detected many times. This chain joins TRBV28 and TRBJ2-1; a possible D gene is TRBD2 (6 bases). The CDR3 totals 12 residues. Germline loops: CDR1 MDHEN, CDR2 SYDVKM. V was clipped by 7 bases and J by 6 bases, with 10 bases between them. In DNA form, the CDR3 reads TGTGCCAGCAATTCCGGGGGCAATGAGCAGTTCTTC. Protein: CASNSGGNEQFF.

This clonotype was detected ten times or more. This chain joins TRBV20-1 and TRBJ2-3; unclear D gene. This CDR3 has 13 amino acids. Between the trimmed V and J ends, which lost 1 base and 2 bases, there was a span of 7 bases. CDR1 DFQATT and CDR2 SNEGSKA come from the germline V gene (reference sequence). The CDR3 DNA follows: TGCAGTGCTAGAGGGCAGTACACAGATACGCAGTATTTT. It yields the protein CSARGQYTDTQYF.

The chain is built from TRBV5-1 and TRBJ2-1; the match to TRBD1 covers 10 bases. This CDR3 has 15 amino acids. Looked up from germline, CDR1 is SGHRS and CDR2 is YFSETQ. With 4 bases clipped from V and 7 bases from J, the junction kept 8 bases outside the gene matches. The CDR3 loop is CASSLDRGLGNEQFF. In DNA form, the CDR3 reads TGCGCCAGCAGCCTTGACAGGGGGCTCGGGAATGAGCAGTTCTTC.

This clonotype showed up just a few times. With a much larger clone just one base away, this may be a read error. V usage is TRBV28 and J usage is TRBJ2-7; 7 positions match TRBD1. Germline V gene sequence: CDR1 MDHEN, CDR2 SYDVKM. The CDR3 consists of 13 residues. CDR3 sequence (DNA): TGTGCCTTTCAAGACAGGGTCTCCTACGAGCAGCACTTC. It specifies CAFQDRVSYEQHF.

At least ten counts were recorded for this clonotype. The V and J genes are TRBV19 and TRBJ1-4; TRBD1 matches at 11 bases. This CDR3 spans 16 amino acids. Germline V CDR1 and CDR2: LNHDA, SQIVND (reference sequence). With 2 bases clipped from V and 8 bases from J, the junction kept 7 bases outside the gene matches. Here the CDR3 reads CASSISEDRGREKLFF. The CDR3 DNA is TGTGCCAGTAGTATATCGGAGGACAGGGGGCGAGAAAAACTGTTTTTT. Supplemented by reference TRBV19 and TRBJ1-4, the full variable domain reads DGGITQSPKYLFRKEGQNVTLSCEQNLNHDAMYWYRQDPGQGLRLIYYSQIVNDFQKGDIAEGYSVSREKKESFPLTVTSAQKNPTAFYLCASSISEDRGREKLFFGSGTQLSVL.